Listed below are T cell receptor beta chains from one sample, sequenced in a study of T-cell reconstitution after alpha-beta-depleted transplantation in children. Using its own MiXCR run on the PCR reads, TCRdb lists one record per CDR3 protein. The table includes about 370,000 distinct CDR3 sequences, approximately 20% detected once. Sequenced here: PBMCs from the stem cell graft donor, sampled from the stem cell graft. These receptors came from a human donor who donated a stem cell graft to a child with acute myeloid leukemia. CDR3s include the opening cysteine and the closing phenylalanine or tryptophan. A D gene is named only where the DNA matches it firmly. Clone size is not always given. Where it is, it says once, few, many or a class for expanded clones.

clone_size | j_call | d_call | v_call | cdr3_nt | cdr3_aa
few | TRBJ2-1 | . | TRBV6-5 | TGTGCCAGCAGTTACGGCCGAGCAGGGCCGGTTAGTGAGCAGTTCTTC | CASSYGRAGPVSEQFF
once | TRBJ1-5 | TRBD1 | TRBV2 | TGTGCCAGCAGTGACATCAGGGGGCTTCAGCCCCAGCATTTT | CASSDIRGLQPQHF
. | TRBJ2-1 | TRBD1 | TRBV5-5 | TGTGCCAGCACCACCAGGGACAGCTCCTACAATGAGCAGTTCTTC | CASTTRDSSYNEQFF
. | TRBJ2-7 | . | TRBV4-3 | TGCGCCAGCAGCCGTACCGAGGGGCCCTACGAGCAGTACTTC | CASSRTEGPYEQYF
many | TRBJ2-5 | TRBD2 | TRBV6-4 | TGTGCCAGCAGTGACTCACGACTAGCGGGAGAGACCCAGTACTTC | CASSDSRLAGETQYF
. | TRBJ2-7 | TRBD1 | TRBV5-1 | TGCGCCAGCAGCTTACGACAGGGACCATCCTACGAGCAGTACTTC | CASSLRQGPSYEQYF
few | TRBJ2-1 | TRBD1 | TRBV5-1 | TGCGCCAGCAGCTCGGGACAGTCCGACTACAATGAGCAGTTCTTC | CASSSGQSDYNEQFF
. | TRBJ1-1 | . | TRBV27 | TGTGCCAGCAGCTATAGGGCACACTTGAACACTGAAGCTTTCTTT | CASSYRAHLNTEAFF
. | TRBJ2-1 | TRBD1 | TRBV12-3/TRBV12-4 | TGTGCCAGCAGTTCCCACAGGGGATTGAGCTACAATGAGCAGTTCTTC | CASSSHRGLSYNEQFF
few | TRBJ2-7 | TRBD2 | TRBV12-3/TRBV12-4 | TGTGCCAGCAGCGCCCGACTAGCGGTCTCCTACGAGCAGTACTTC | CASSARLAVSYEQYF
. | TRBJ1-1 | TRBD1 | TRBV28 | TGTGCCAGCAGTACAAGACAGGGGGGGGACACTGAAGCTTTCTTT | CASSTRQGGDTEAFF
few | TRBJ2-1 | . | TRBV29-1 | TGCAGCGTTGAAGTGCCTAGCGCACGCAACTACAATGAGCAGTTCTTC | CSVEVPSARNYNEQFF
many | TRBJ2-2 | . | TRBV19 | TGTGCCAGTAGCTCAATATCGGCAGGGGGGAGGCCCGGGGAGCTGTTTTTT | CASSSISAGGRPGELFF
few | TRBJ1-1 | . | TRBV29-1 | TGCAGCGTGAAAGTGGGAAAAGATACTGAAGCTTTCTTT | CSVKVGKDTEAFF
. | TRBJ2-5 | . | TRBV10-3 | TGTGCCATCAGTGACAGGGAAGAGACCCAGTACTTC | CAISDREETQYF